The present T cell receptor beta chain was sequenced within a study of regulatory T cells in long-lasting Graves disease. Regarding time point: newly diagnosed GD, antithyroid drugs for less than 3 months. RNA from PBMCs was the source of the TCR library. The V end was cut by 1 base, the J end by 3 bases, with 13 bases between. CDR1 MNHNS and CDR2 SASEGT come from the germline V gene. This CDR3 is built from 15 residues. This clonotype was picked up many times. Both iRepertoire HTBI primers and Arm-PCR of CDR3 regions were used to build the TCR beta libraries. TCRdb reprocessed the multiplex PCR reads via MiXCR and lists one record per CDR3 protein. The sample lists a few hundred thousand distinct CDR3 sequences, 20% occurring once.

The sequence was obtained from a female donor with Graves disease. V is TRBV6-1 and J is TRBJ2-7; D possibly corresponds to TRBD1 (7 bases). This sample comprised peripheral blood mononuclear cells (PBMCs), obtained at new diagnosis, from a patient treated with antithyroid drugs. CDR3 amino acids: CASSEEAGGGYEQYF. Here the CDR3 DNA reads TGTGCCAGCAGTGAAGAGGCAGGGGGAGGCTACGAGCAGTACTTC.